This T cell receptor (beta chain) came from a study of T cells in Graves' hyperthyroidism and ophthalmopathy (dated by TCRdb to about 2019). With respect to the entire study: Peripheral blood was sampled at the time of initial diagnosis, prior to any treatment. To identify TCR V-J signatures that set the groups apart, the researchers used a discovery cohort of 90 to 100 patients, made up of roughly 40 with Graves' ophthalmopathy and about 60 with stable Graves' hyperthyroidism. Prospective prediction of ophthalmopathy was tested in an independent validation cohort consisting of fewer than 20 hyperthyroidism patients and more than 15 patients who later progressed to ophthalmopathy. The roughly 100 discovery patients were randomly divided into training and test sets at a 7:3 ratio. In addition, the study compared T-cell repertoires in thyroid tissue and in blood from about 6 Graves' hyperthyroidism patients. After sampling, hyperthyroidism patients received methimazole starting at 30 mg daily, and ophthalmopathy patients received high-dose intravenous methylprednisolone. The paper reports TCR Vbeta CDR3 sequencing of some 140 peripheral blood samples: 43 ophthalmopathy, fewer than 80 hyperthyroidism and 17 progressor patients. The paper as a whole reports these results and caveats: Most expanded thyroid clonotypes (frequency above 0.001) were also detected in blood, a finding suggesting that blood repertoires may reflect thyroid immune responses. No statistical method was used to fix the sample size in advance, and group allocation was not hidden from the investigators. Ophthalmopathy was separated from stable hyperthyroidism by a 13 V-J signature model, with 85% to 90% sensitivity and around 81% specificity obtained in cross-validation and 80%/75% obtained in testing. During validation, the model predicted progression to ophthalmopathy a median of approximately 6 months ahead of onset, with around 71% sensitivity and around 73% specificity.

Stable Graves' hyperthyroidism was defined as the absence of progression to ophthalmopathy over 18 months of follow-up. Hyperthyroidism patients were newly diagnosed, with disease duration under 2 months, and aged 18 to 65 years. Any patient with an uncontrolled infection, another autoimmune disease, pregnancy or lactation was excluded. Clinical symptoms, serum thyroxine and TRAb, thyroid ultrasound, and orbital computed tomography formed the basis for the diagnoses. Ficoll-Paque density gradient centrifugation was used to isolate PBMCs from around 10 ml of fresh peripheral blood. Trizol reagent was used to extract total RNA, and RNA quality was then checked on an Agilent 2100 Bioanalyzer. This clonotype has a count of ten or more. Its antigen is not yet known. Per-nucleotide qualities are absent, and no much larger clonotype sits a single base away. CDR1 and CDR2, per the germline V gene, are SGHTA and FQGNSA. The V and J ends are trimmed by 5 bases and 7 bases, leaving 12 bases between them. The CDR3 runs 13 amino acids, cysteine and phenylalanine included. Only CDR3 DNA is held: 39 bases, read in frame from base 1.

The TCR beta CDR3 regions were amplified from the RNA transcripts. The TCR CDR3 was subjected to a first round of RT-PCR using the HTBI primer set and the Qiagen OneStep RT-PCR kit. Libraries were constructed in a second round of multiplex PCR, after which size selection and purification were carried out. Libraries were sequenced paired-end with 100 bp reads on an Illumina HiSeq2000. The authors processed their data as follows. SOAPnuke was used to process the raw data, throwing out any read that contained adapters or uncalled bases, had a mean Phred below 15, or lacked an exact constant-primer or identifier match. COPE v1.2.5 was used to merge the high-quality paired reads, and each unique nucleotide sequence was defined as a clonotype. MiTCR v1.1 was used to align the clonotypes against IMGT TRBV, TRBD and TRBJ reference segments. Only V-J combinations with frequency above 0.0001, covering roughly 99% of repertoires, were analysed. A TCS score was defined as the ratio of F50 (clonal expansion) to E x V (chaos), with BLOSUM62-based TCRdist applied between CDR3 peptides within each V-J. Welch's t-statistics and random forest reduced around 550 V-J features to fewer than 15, which were used in a naive Bayes classifier (R e1071). TCRdb passed the public sequencing reads through fastp at Q25 and MiXCR, retaining productive beta sequences. Rows matching on CDR3 protein sequence are summarized as one entry with the most common DNA and genes. For this entry, the V and J calls and clone size follow TCRdb and not the study's own pipeline. The sample table holds about 290,000 distinct CDR3 sequences, of which around 13% were seen once. The ten largest make up 7% to 9.5% of the sample.

The V and J genes are TRBV7-2 and TRBJ1-5; the D gene is unclear. This TCR was sampled from a middle-aged woman with Graves' hyperthyroidism. The sequenced sample was blood. The CDR3 amino acid sequence is: CASSKDVGQPQHF. The nucleotide sequence reads TGTGCCAGCAGCAAGGATGTGGGCCAGCCCCAGCATTTT.